Below, 29 T cell receptor beta chains from the same sample are listed, as sequenced in a study of tumor-infiltrating lymphocytes in primary liver carcinoma (dated by TCRdb to about 2017). The instrument was an Illumina HiSeq 2500. A constant-region primer and ProtoScript II reverse transcriptase were used to reverse-transcribe TCRbeta-specific cDNA from approximately 550 ng total RNA. The TCRbeta libraries were prepared through three rounds of nested multiplex PCR following a slightly modified ARM-PCR procedure. Multiplex TRBV1-TRBV30 forward primers and a Cbeta reverse primer were used in the first two PCR rounds, each of which was run for around 10 cycles. TCRdb's own reprocessing of the public reads used fastp at Q25 and MiXCR and kept productive beta chains. Merged by CDR3 protein, the rows form single entries marked with the most common genes and DNA. Across this sample there are about 190,000 distinct CDR3 sequences, with 85% seen only once. The ten largest clones add up to 15% to 20% of the sample.

Total RNA and DNA were co-extracted without cell sorting from approximately 22-30 mg of bulk tissue using the AllPrep DNA/RNA mini kit. The source material was tumor tissue from primary liver carcinoma. Receptors originate from a man aged 40-49 years with primary liver carcinoma and hepatitis B virus infection.

About this clonotype: No conserved phenylalanine or tryptophan is present at the end of the CDR3, so a read error is the likely explanation. Because the CDR3's place on the DNA is in doubt, the DNA is left out and the CDR3 is given as listed by TCRdb. This chain links TRBV11-1 with TRBJ2-4; TRBD2 is the table's D call and was not checked against the DNA. The CDR3 totals 17 residues, both ends included. Germline assignment: CDR1 SGHAT and CDR2 FQDESV (reference sequence). The chain's CDR3 is CASSFPGTSGTKNIQYL.

This clonotype was seen only a few times. The V call is TRBV6-2 or TRBV6-3, the J call TRBJ2-7; 7 bases map to TRBD2. Trimming at V came to 0 bases and at J to 4 bases, leaving 9 bases not matched to a gene. The V gene's germline CDR1 is MNHEY and CDR2 SVGEGT. This CDR3 contains 16 residues. The CDR3 bases are TGTGCCAGCAGTTACTCGTCTAGCGGTAGGAAATACGAGCAGTACTTC. This sequence encodes CASSYSSSGRKYEQYF.

Comment on this clonotype: At one end, the junction sequence differs from germline, possibly due to a read error. The V gene is TRBV7-8, the J gene TRBJ1-2; D is unclear. Germline V gene data show CDR1 as SGHVS and CDR2 as FQNEAQ. The CDR3 runs 13 residues. The CDR3 DNA follows: TGTGCCAACAGCCGAGGACGGTTCTATGGCTACACCTTC. Translation: CANSRGRFYGYTF.

As to this clonotype: One end of the junction is discordant with germline, which a read error may explain. The chain combines TRBV10-2 with TRBJ2-1; TRBD1 is a possible D gene (6 bases). CDR1 is WSHSY and CDR2 is SAAADI in the germline V gene. The CDR3 is 12 amino acids. The CDR3 protein is CASSESNRGQGF. CDR3 DNA: TGCGCCAGCAGTGAGTCAAATCGGGGTCAGGGGTTC.

This chain links TRBV29-1 with TRBJ2-5, with D uncertain. The CDR3 has 11 residues. CDR1 SQVTM and CDR2 ANQGSEA come from the germline V gene. V dropped 5 bases and J dropped 6 bases, with 10 bases sitting between them. The CDR3 DNA is TGCAGCGTTAGGCTTCAAAAGACCCAGTACTTC. Its translation is CSVRLQKTQYF. Full variable domain (outside the CDR3, taken from reference TRBV29-1 and TRBJ2-5): SAVISQKPSRDICQRGTSLTIQCQVDSQVTMMFWYRQQPGQSLTLIATANQGSEATYESGFVIDKFPISRPNLTFSTLTVSNMSPEDSSIYLCSVRLQKTQYFGPGTRLLVL.

This clonotype showed up just a few times. The junction departs from germline at one end; a sequencing error may be responsible. This chain connects TRBV29-1 to TRBJ1-1, with no clear D. Per germline, CDR1 SQVTM and CDR2 ANQGSEA. CDR3 length: 11 residues. CDR3: CSVVENTEAFF. The CDR3 DNA is TGCAGCGTTGTCGAGAACACTGAGGCTTTCTTT.

V gene TRBV5-1 combines with J gene TRBJ2-2; TRBD2 might be the D (5 bases). The CDR3 extends over 17 amino acids. V was cut by 4 bases and J by 7 bases, with 23 bases left in between. Germline V gene data show CDR1 as SGHRS and CDR2 as YFSETQ. DNA for the CDR3: TGCGCCAGCAGCCCTAGCCTAGGGCATGGTAAAAACGGGGAGCTGTTTTTT. Translating it yields CASSPSLGHGKNGELFF.

The chain employs TRBV7-9 and TRBJ2-7; D gene unclear. CDR1 and CDR2 (germline): SEHNR, FQNEAQ (reference sequence). The CDR3 runs to 13 residues. V was cut by 1 base and J by 0 bases, with 4 bases left in between. CDR3 sequence reads: CASSLGNSYEQYF. CDR3 nucleotides: TGTGCCAGCAGCTTAGGCAACTCCTACGAGCAGTACTTC.

As concerns this clonotype: One junction end does not reproduce the germline sequence, and a read error may be involved. The genes are TRBV10-3 and TRBJ1-4; D gene uncertain. The CDR3 is 13 residues long. Germline values: CDR1 ENHRY, CDR2 SYGVKD. The chain's CDR3 is CAISDPLGEKLYF. As DNA, the CDR3 is TGTGCAATCAGTGACCCCCTTGGGGAAAAACTGTATTTT.

To note about this clonotype: A junction boundary mismatches the germline segment, possibly from a read error. The J gene is TRBJ2-1, the V gene TRBV5-4; D might be TRBD1 or TRBD2, each matching 7 bases. The CDR3 runs to 15 residues. CDR1 is SGHNT, CDR2 YYREEE, per germline (reference sequence). In DNA, the CDR3 is TGTACCAGCAGTCTCGTCAGGGGGGGTTACAATGAGCAGTTCTTC. Amino acids: CTSSLVRGGYNEQFF. The complete variable domain, with remaining parts taken from reference TRBV5-4 and TRBJ2-1, reads ETGVTQSPTHLIKTRGQQVTLRCSSQSGHNTVSWYQQALGQGPQFIFQYYREEENGRGNFPPRFSGLQFPNYSSELNVNALELDDSALYLCTSSLVRGGYNEQFFGPGTRLTVL.

A word on this clonotype: The CDR3 carries no conserved terminal phenylalanine or tryptophan, so it likely arises from a read error. The limits of the CDR3 on the DNA are not certain, so only TCRdb's listed CDR3 is given. V usage is TRBV13 and J usage is TRBJ2-3; TRBD1 reflects the table's D call only, with no check against the DNA. From germline, CDR1 is PRHDT and CDR2 FYEKMQ (reference sequence). The CDR3 has 14 amino acids, counting both end residues. The CDR3 reads CASSTRVISDTQFI.

About this clonotype: The conserved closing phenylalanine or tryptophan is absent in this CDR3, likely reflecting a read error. The chain has TRBV6-2 or TRBV6-3 and TRBJ2-1; 11 bases match TRBD2. Germline loops: CDR1 MNHEY, CDR2 SVGEGT. CDR3 size: 13 residues. DNA for the CDR3: TGCGCCAGCAAAGCTAGCGGGAGGAACGAGCAGTTCTCC. It yields the protein CASKASGRNEQFS.

The V gene is TRBV28, the J gene TRBJ2-7; D uncertain. Trimming took off 6 bases at V and 7 bases at J, with 28 bases between the two ends. Germline V CDR1 and CDR2: MDHEN, SYDVKM. CDR3 length equals 17 residues. In DNA, the CDR3 is TGTGCCAGCAGGACAACCGGTGCAGGAGAGGCTATTGGGGAGCAGTACTTC. Translating it yields CASRTTGAGEAIGEQYF.

As regards this clonotype: One junction end disagrees with the germline gene, perhaps due to a read error. The chain couples TRBV29-1 to TRBJ1-5; D is ambiguous. The CDR3 spans 14 residues. Germline V gene data show CDR1 as SQVTM and CDR2 as ANQGSEA. CDR3 sequence (DNA): TGCAGTGCTGCACATGGTAATAGCAATCGGCCCCAGCATTTT. The encoded protein is CSAAHGNSNRPQHF.

V is TRBV5-6 and J is TRBJ2-3, with TRBD1 matching 9 bases. The germline V gene encodes CDR1 SGHDT and CDR2 YYEEEE. This CDR3 comprises 16 residues. The ends lost 4 bases at V and 3 bases at J; junction bases unmatched: 9. CDR3 nucleotides: TGTGCCAGCAGCATCTACAGGGGGCCTAATACAGATACGCAGTATTTT. Encoded protein: CASSIYRGPNTDTQYF.

This chain joins TRBV10-2 and TRBJ2-3; perhaps TRBD2 as D (5 bases). Trimming took off 6 bases at V and 13 bases at J, with 17 bases between the two ends. This CDR3 has 12 residues. The germline gives CDR1 WSHSY, CDR2 SAAADI. The CDR3 DNA is TGCGCCAGCAGCCACACTAGTGGGAGAAAGTATTTT. Translating it yields CASSHTSGRKYF.

For this clonotype: This is likely a read error, given that the CDR3 carries no conserved phenylalanine or tryptophan at its end. The DNA is omitted, as the CDR3 cannot be located on it reliably, and the CDR3 follows TCRdb's listing. The rearrangement uses TRBV7-9 and TRBJ2-1; the table's D call, TRBD1, has no DNA check behind it. The CDR3 has 15 residues if both end residues are counted. Germline CDR1 is SEHNR and CDR2 is FQNEAQ (reference sequence). CDR3 in amino acids: CVSSDSLSENNEQFL.

As concerns this clonotype: This may be a read error, as it is one base from a much larger clone. This rearrangement joins TRBV7-9 to TRBJ2-2, with D uncertain. This CDR3 region has 13 residues. Germline values: CDR1 SEHNR, CDR2 FQNEAQ (reference sequence). The CDR3 DNA sequence: TGTGCCAGGAGCTTAGCGAACACCGGGGAGCTGTTTTTT. Translating gives CARSLANTGELFF.

The chain joins TRBV11-2 to TRBJ2-7; 12 nucleotides align to TRBD2. V lost 6 bases, J lost 1 base, and 10 bases stayed unmatched. The CDR3 extends over 17 amino acids. From germline, CDR1 is SGHAT and CDR2 FQNNGV. The CDR3 is CASRQGLAGSWSYEQYF. The CDR3, as DNA: TGTGCCAGCAGGCAAGGACTAGCGGGAAGTTGGTCCTACGAGCAGTACTTC.

On this clonotype: A junction boundary mismatches the germline segment, possibly from a read error. This chain connects TRBV29-1 to TRBJ2-7, with 9 bases lining up with TRBD1. The germline V gene encodes CDR1 SQVTM and CDR2 ANQGSEA. This CDR3 is built from 15 residues. The CDR3 region is CSVEEWDREVDEQYF. CDR3 nucleotide sequence: TGCAGCGTTGAGGAATGGGACAGGGAAGTAGACGAGCAGTATTTC.

In this sample, this clonotype turned up once. One end of the junction fails to match germline, which may point to a read error. The gene calls are TRBV11-1 and TRBJ2-3; TRBD2 is a possible D gene (5 bases). The CDR3 length is 19 residues. CDR1 SGHAT and CDR2 FQDESV come from the germline V gene (reference sequence). The CDR3 coding sequence is TGTGCCAGCAGCTCTGGAGGAAGCCCTGTTGGAGCCCGCACAAATACGCAGTATTTT. This encodes CASSSGGSPVGARTNTQYF.

With regard to this clonotype: The junction departs from the called germline gene at one end, perhaps through a read error. The chain is built from TRBV10-3 and TRBJ1-2, with 8 bases matching TRBD1. The CDR3 consists of 13 residues. Germline V gives CDR1 ENHRY, CDR2 SYGVKD. The CDR3 region is CAISLETGESYTF. CDR3 bases: TGTGCCATCAGTCTCGAGACAGGGGAGAGCTACACATTC.

Worth noting for this clonotype: One junction end disagrees with the germline gene, perhaps due to a read error. The chain carries TRBV29-1 and TRBJ1-1; D unresolved. Germline loops: CDR1 SQVTM, CDR2 ANQGSEA. The CDR3 is 15 amino acids. In DNA, the CDR3 is TGCAGCGGGGCCCCAGGTTGGGCCATGAACACCGAAACTTCCTTT. This translates into CSGAPGWAMNTETSF.

With respect to this clonotype: This is likely a read error, given that the CDR3 carries no conserved phenylalanine or tryptophan at its end. The limits of the CDR3 on the DNA are not certain, so only TCRdb's listed CDR3 is given. CDR3 residues: CSVVLGETRYL. The rearrangement links TRBV29-1 to TRBJ2-5. The CDR3 adds up to 11 amino acids, both ends counted. Per the germline V gene, CDR1 is SQVTM and CDR2 is ANQGSEA.

A remark on this clonotype: An end of the junction does not agree with germline; a read error may underlie this. The chain carries TRBV28 and TRBJ2-1; D remains ambiguous. The CDR3 consists of 13 residues. Per germline, CDR1 MDHEN and CDR2 SYDVKM. CDR3 region: CVSSPGPFNEQFF. CDR3 sequence (DNA): TGTGTCAGCAGCCCTGGACCCTTTAATGAGCAGTTCTTC. Full variable domain (rest looked up from reference TRBV28 and TRBJ2-1): DVKVTQSSRYLVKRTGEKVFLECVQDMDHENMFWYRQDPGLGLRLIYFSYDVKMKEKGDIPEGYSVSREKKERFSLILESASTNQTSMYLCVSSPGPFNEQFFGPGTRLTVL.

To note about this clonotype: A read error may account for a junction end that differs from germline. J is TRBJ2-1 and V is TRBV6-1, with a tentative D call TRBD1 (5 bases). The CDR3 has 15 amino acids. The germline V gene has CDR1 MNHNS and CDR2 SASEGT. The CDR3 loop reads CVSSVAGNSYNEQLF. In DNA form, the CDR3 reads TGTGTCAGCAGCGTGGCAGGGAACTCCTACAATGAGCAACTCTTC.

This sequence joins TRBV5-1 and TRBJ2-7; 8 bases agree with TRBD2. Germline lookup yields CDR1 SGHRS and CDR2 YFSETQ. The V gene end was trimmed by 4 bases and the J gene end by 5 bases; junction bases not matched to a gene: 11. This CDR3 has 15 amino acids. Here the CDR3 reads CASSPGLAVVNEQYF. The DNA for the CDR3 is TGCGCCAGCAGCCCTGGACTAGCTGTAGTCAACGAGCAGTACTTC.

Turning to this clonotype: An end of the junction does not agree with germline; a read error may underlie this. The chain couples TRBV12-3 or TRBV12-4 to TRBJ2-1; D is unclear. The CDR3 has 13 amino acids. CDR3 region: CASCFSNTHEQFF. The CDR3 nucleotides read TGTGCCAGCTGTTTCTCAAATACCCATGAGCAGTTCTTC.

In nucleotides, the CDR3 is TGTGCCAGCGATCGGGGGGCGGGAGACAACGAGGAGTTCTTC. Translating gives CASDRGAGDNEEFF. The chain has TRBV5-4 and TRBJ2-1; possible D gene TRBD2, 7 bases. CDR3 length: 14 residues. Germline V CDR1 and CDR2: SGHNT, YYREEE (reference sequence). V dropped 7 bases and J dropped 14 bases, with 25 bases sitting between them.